The clone carrying this T cell receptor beta chain was picked up a small number of times. Its cognate antigen is unknown. TCR alpha and TCR beta cDNA libraries carrying sample barcodes and UMIs came from 5'RACE with constant-segment primers. A single record per CDR3 protein comes from TCRdb applying MiXCR to the 5' RACE reads. The table records about 400,000 distinct CDR3 sequences, more than 20% of them present only once. Trimming took off 3 bases at V and 0 bases at J, with 10 bases between the two ends. This CDR3 comprises 15 residues. Germline assignment: CDR1 ENHRY and CDR2 SYGVKD. The data stem from a study of T-cell memory formation after mild COVID-19. Looking at the study overall: TCR clustering was largely donor specific.

Broader study findings: What remained unconfirmed was the SARS-CoV-2 specificity of second-wave clones peaking on day 37.

The specimen sequenced was PBMCs or a T cell subset sorted from them (not recorded which). This TCR was recovered from an adult woman who had mild COVID-19 (a few samples of this study predate the infection). Cell type and time point are not known. This chain links TRBV10-3 with TRBJ2-3; TRBD2 might be the D (6 bases). The DNA for the CDR3 is TGTGCCATCAGTGAAGCGGGCACTAGCACAGATACGCAGTATTTT. Its translation: CAISEAGTSTDTQYF.